The following is a TCR beta chain sequence with its context. Its target is not known. TCRdb analysed the 5' RACE reads with MiXCR anew, one entry per CDR3 protein. The data contain 1.5 million to 2 million distinct CDR3 sequences, about 32% of them singletons. These data belong to a study of identical twins. Study-level results: Conclusions were based on cross-sectional statistical analysis, without following the same donors.

From germline, CDR1 is MGHRA and CDR2 YSYEKL. This CDR3 region has 15 residues. J lost 4 bases, V lost 1 base, and 7 bases had no gene match. The chain has TRBV4-1 and TRBJ2-7; 7 bases line up with TRBD1. Specimen: cord blood. The receptor's source is a newborn girl in good health. The CDR3 DNA sequence: TGCGCCAGCAGCCAAGGACAGGGCGGCATTTACGAGCAGTACTTC. It yields the protein CASSQGQGGIYEQYF.